This paragraph covers one T cell receptor (beta chain) sequence. Antigen: not known. The record originates from a study of monozygotic twins with cystic fibrosis. Overall study context: Library input was 2.5 to 3 micrograms of fragmented DNA, with approximately 16 PCR cycles. General study findings and limits: Unrelated CF individuals shared fewer identical clonotypes than monozygotic CF twins. J usage was most co-twin-similar in 8 of 16 pairs, V in 13.

With 2 bases removed from V and 8 bases from J, the gap between germline ends came to 16 bases. CDR3 size: 16 residues. The germline V gene encodes CDR1 MNHNY and CDR2 SVGAGI (reference sequence). Clones were sequenced by immunoSEQ multiplex PCR, and TCRdb holds only the in-frame ones, with some missing. The profile shows around 23,000 clones, roughly 90% of them singletons. V is TRBV6-6 and J is TRBJ1-6, with D possibly matching TRBD1 (5 bases). The specimen was blood. The clonotype was recovered from a girl aged 2 to 10 with cystic fibrosis. The CDR3 DNA reads TGTGCCAGCAGTTACCCCGGACAAGGCAGGGATTCACCCCTCCACTTT. Translating it yields CASSYPGQGRDSPLHF.